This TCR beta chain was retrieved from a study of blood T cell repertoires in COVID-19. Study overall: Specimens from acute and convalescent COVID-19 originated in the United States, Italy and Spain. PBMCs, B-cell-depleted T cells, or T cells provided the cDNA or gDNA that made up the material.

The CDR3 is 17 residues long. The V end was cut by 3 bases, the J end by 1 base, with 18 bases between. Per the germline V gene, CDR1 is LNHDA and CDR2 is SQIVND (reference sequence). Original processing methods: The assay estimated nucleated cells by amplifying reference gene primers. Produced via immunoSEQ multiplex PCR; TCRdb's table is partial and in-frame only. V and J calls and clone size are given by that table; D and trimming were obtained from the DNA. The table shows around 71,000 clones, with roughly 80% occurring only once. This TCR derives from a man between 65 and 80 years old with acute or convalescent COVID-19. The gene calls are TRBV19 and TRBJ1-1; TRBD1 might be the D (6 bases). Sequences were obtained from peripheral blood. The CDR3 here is CASSIRVLTGWNTEAFF. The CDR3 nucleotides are TGTGCCAGTAGTATCCGCGTACTGACAGGCTGGAACACTGAAGCTTTCTTT.